What follows are 28 T cell receptor beta chains derived from one specimen sequenced in a study of regulatory T cells in long-lasting Graves disease. As for time point: persistent/refractory GD, antithyroid drugs over 5 years with positive TRAb. Extracted PBMC RNA gave rise to the TCR library. Construction of TCR beta libraries relied on iRepertoire HTBI primers and on Arm-PCR targeting CDR3 regions. One entry per CDR3 protein results from TCRdb running MiXCR on the multiplex PCR reads. The table includes about 400,000 distinct CDR3 sequences, less than 25% detected once. The sequencing used peripheral blood mononuclear cells (PBMCs), collected when the disease was refractory, from a patient treated with antithyroid drugs. The origin of the receptors is a female donor with Graves disease.

This clonotype was detected many times. The V and J genes are TRBV7-2 and TRBJ2-7; a possible D gene is TRBD2 (6 bases). The CDR3 totals 16 residues. The V gene lost 4 bases and the J gene lost 4 bases, with 20 bases spanning the gap. The V gene's germline CDR1 is SGHTA and CDR2 FQGNSA. The CDR3 DNA is TGTGCCAGCAGCTCTAGGAATTCAGCGGGCCAGTACGAGCAGTACTTC. Amino acid sequence: CASSSRNSAGQYEQYF.

This clonotype was detected ten times or more. This rearrangement joins TRBV12-3 or TRBV12-4 to TRBJ1-5, with TRBD1 matching 7 bases. The CDR3 contains 13 residues. J gave up 4 bases and V 6 bases, and 3 bases lay outside the gene matches. For the CDR3, the DNA is TGTGCCAGCAGGGGACAGCCGAATCAGCCCCAGCATTTT. Translating it yields CASRGQPNQPQHF.

The J gene is TRBJ2-2, the V gene TRBV5-1; either TRBD1 or TRBD2 may supply D (5 bases each). The CDR3 contains 15 residues. Germline V CDR1 and CDR2: SGHRS, YFSETQ. The germline V and J ends were trimmed by 2 bases and 3 bases, with 11 bases remaining between them. The CDR3 protein is CASSFGTAYTGELFF. CDR3 nucleotides: TGCGCCAGCAGCTTTGGGACGGCCTACACCGGGGAGCTGTTTTTT.

The rearrangement uses TRBV25-1 and TRBJ2-5; D unresolved. The CDR3 consists of 12 residues. With 6 bases removed from V and 1 base from J, the gap between germline ends came to 6 bases. CDR1 and CDR2 from the germline V gene are MGHDK and SYGVNS. The CDR3 loop is CASRVGQETQYF. The CDR3 nucleotides read TGTGCCAGCAGAGTGGGCCAAGAGACCCAGTACTTC.

This clonotype was detected a few times. The CDR3, as DNA: TGTGCCAGCAGCTCCCAAAATCAGGGGGCGGAGGAGACCCAGTACTTC. As protein: CASSSQNQGAEETQYF. The chain combines TRBV5-6 with TRBJ2-5; 8 bases align to TRBD1. This CDR3 contains 16 residues. In germline, CDR1 is SGHDT, CDR2 YYEEEE. V was clipped by 3 bases and J by 5 bases; unmatched bases: 12.

The rearrangement joins TRBV10-3 to TRBJ2-5, with a tentative D call TRBD2 (6 bases). Germline V lookup: CDR1 ENHRY, CDR2 SYGVKD. V was pared by 0 bases and J by 1 base, with 12 bases between. The CDR3 spans 16 residues. The CDR3 DNA follows: TGTGCCATCAGTGAGTCTATGGGGGGTGCCCAAGAGACCCAGTACTTC. Its translation: CAISESMGGAQETQYF.

This clonotype was seen at least ten times. The J gene is TRBJ2-7, the V gene TRBV28; tentatively, D is TRBD1 or TRBD2 (5 bases each). This CDR3 spans 14 amino acids. Trimming shortened V by 6 bases and J by 7 bases, and 19 bases separated the two germline ends. The V gene's germline CDR1 is MDHEN and CDR2 SYDVKM. CDR3 protein: CASSHRGVSGEQYF. The CDR3 DNA sequence: TGTGCCAGCAGCCACCGAGGGGTATCGGGGGAGCAGTACTTC.

This clonotype was found many times. This chain joins TRBV28 and TRBJ2-6, with 10 bases fitting TRBD1. The V segment lost 2 bases and the J segment 0 bases; nucleotides outside the gene matches: 7. CDR1 and CDR2 (germline): MDHEN, SYDVKM. The CDR3 spans 19 residues. DNA of the CDR3: TGTGCCAGCAGTTTACTGTTGGGGGACAGGGGCTCTGGGGCCAACGTCCTGACTTTC. Translation gives CASSLLLGDRGSGANVLTF.

Concerning this clonotype: This sequence may be a read error, since a much larger clone differs from it by one base. The chain combines TRBV6-2 or TRBV6-3 with TRBJ1-5, with TRBD1 matching over 7 bases. This CDR3 is built from 19 residues. With V trimmed by 4 bases and J by 5 bases, 20 bases remained unmatched. Per the germline V gene, CDR1 is MNHEY and CDR2 is SVGEGT. The chain's CDR3 is CASSSDIGGTEIGDQPQHF. The DNA for the CDR3 is TGTGCCAGCAGTTCTGACATCGGCGGGACAGAAATTGGCGATCAGCCCCAGCATTTT.

This clonotype was found a few times. The V gene is TRBV4-1, the J gene TRBJ1-2; 8 bases are a match to TRBD1. The length of the CDR3 is 14 residues. Unmatched junction bases numbered 4, after V lost 7 bases and J lost 0 bases. The germline gives CDR1 MGHRA, CDR2 YSYEKL. For the CDR3, the DNA is TGCGCCAGCACTCGGACAGGGTCTAACTATGGCTACACCTTC. Its protein product is CASTRTGSNYGYTF.

This clonotype was recorded a few times. The V gene is TRBV20-1, the J gene TRBJ2-5; 10 bases fit TRBD1. The length of the CDR3 is 15 residues. Per the germline V gene, CDR1 is DFQATT and CDR2 is SNEGSKA (reference sequence). With 5 bases clipped from V and 5 bases from J, the junction kept 11 bases outside the gene matches. The CDR3 loop is CSAGPRTGGMETQYF. The CDR3 DNA reads TGCAGTGCTGGTCCCAGGACAGGGGGGATGGAGACCCAGTACTTC.

This clonotype was recorded many times. The chain couples TRBV7-8 to TRBJ2-7; D ambiguous. The germline CDR1 and CDR2 sequences are SGHVS and FQNEAQ. This CDR3 is built from 14 residues. Trimming left V 5 bases short and J 1 base short, with 12 bases between. CDR3 nucleotide sequence: TGTGCCAGCAGCGATCTACAAACTTCCTACGAGCAGTACTTC. The encoded protein is CASSDLQTSYEQYF. Drawing the rest from reference TRBV7-8 and TRBJ2-7, the complete variable domain is GAGVSQSPRYKVAKRGQDVALRCDPISGHVSLFWYQQALGQGPEFLTYFQNEAQLDKSGLPSDRFFAERPEGSVSTLKIQRTQQEDSAVYLCASSDLQTSYEQYFGPGTRLTVT.

This clonotype has just a few counts. V usage is TRBV3-1 and J usage is TRBJ2-7; TRBD2 might be the D (7 bases). Germline V CDR1 and CDR2: LGHDT, YNNKEL (reference sequence). V was trimmed by 6 bases and J by 7 bases, leaving 13 bases between them. This CDR3 comprises 12 residues. CDR3 amino acids: CASRQQGGEQYF. Here the CDR3 DNA reads TGTGCCAGCAGACAACAGGGAGGGGAGCAGTACTTC.

The CDR3 sequence: CASSWSGQTGTEAFF. The CDR3 DNA is TGTGCCAGCAGTTGGTCGGGTCAGACTGGGACTGAAGCTTTCTTT. The rearrangement links TRBV6-5 to TRBJ1-1; D not certain. This CDR3 has 15 residues. Germline V gives CDR1 MNHEY, CDR2 SVGAGI. V gave up 4 bases and J gave up 5 bases, with 17 bases separating them.

The chain recombines TRBV5-1 with TRBJ2-7, with 14 positions matching TRBD2. V shed 3 bases, J shed 1 base, and the junction held 6 bases outside the gene matches. The CDR3 length is 17 residues. Looked up from germline, CDR1 is SGHRS and CDR2 is YFSETQ. CDR3: CASSYGLAGGSSYEQYF. The CDR3 region has the DNA TGCGCCAGCAGCTACGGACTAGCGGGAGGCTCATCCTACGAGCAGTACTTC. The full variable domain, with the rest looked up from reference TRBV5-1 and TRBJ2-7, is KAGVTQTPRYLIKTRGQQVTLSCSPISGHRSVSWYQQTPGQGLQFLFEYFSETQRNKGNFPGRFSGRQFSNSRSEMNVSTLELGDSALYLCASSYGLAGGSSYEQYFGPGTRLTVT.

The chain combines TRBV29-1 with TRBJ2-3; 10 nucleotides line up with TRBD2. The J segment lost 3 bases and the V segment lost 3 bases, leaving 12 bases of the junction unmatched. CDR1 is SQVTM, CDR2 ANQGSEA, per germline. The CDR3 consists of 17 residues. The CDR3 is CSVEVAAGGFRTDTQYF. CDR3 coding DNA: TGCAGCGTTGAGGTGGCAGCGGGAGGGTTTAGAACAGATACGCAGTATTTT.

To note about this clonotype: A much larger clone sits a single nucleotide away, making a read error possible. This sequence joins TRBV7-2 and TRBJ2-7; perhaps D is TRBD1 or TRBD2 (5 bases each). The CDR3 extends over 12 amino acids. The germline CDR1 and CDR2 sequences are SGHTA and FQGNSA. For the CDR3, the DNA is TGTGCCAGCAGCGCCGGGCCCAGGGAGCATTACTTC. The encoded protein is CASSAGPREHYF.

This clonotype was seen only once. One base away lies a much larger clone, so this may be a sequencing read error. The chain joins TRBV7-8 to TRBJ1-2, with D tentatively TRBD1 (5 bases). This CDR3 comprises 14 residues. Trimming cost V 4 bases and J 4 bases, with 13 bases left between them. The germline V gene has CDR1 SGHVS and CDR2 FQNEAQ. For the CDR3, the DNA is TGTGCCAGCAGCTCAGGGCCGGGAAGCTATGGCTACACCTTC. Residues: CASSSGPGSYGYTF.

In its sample, this clonotype was seen a few times. The chain uses TRBV11-2 and TRBJ1-4; no firm D call. With 5 bases removed from V and 2 bases from J, the gap between germline ends came to 12 bases. This CDR3 region has 15 residues. Germline CDR1 is SGHAT and CDR2 is FQNNGV. CDR3 DNA: TGTGCCAGCAGCCCGGATCTGGCGACTAATGAAAAACTGTTTTTT. Protein sequence: CASSPDLATNEKLFF.

This clonotype was observed a handful of times. This chain connects TRBV19 to TRBJ1-6, with unresolved D. Trimming removed 10 bases at V and 7 bases at J, with 8 bases between. Germline values: CDR1 LNHDA, CDR2 SQIVND (reference sequence). This CDR3 is built from 11 residues. As DNA, the CDR3 is TGTGCCACCACAGAAAATTCACCCCTCCACTTT. It is translated as CATTENSPLHF.

This clonotype came up many times. The chain couples TRBV28 to TRBJ2-2; 7 bases agree with TRBD1. With 4 bases clipped from V and 1 base from J, the junction kept 6 bases outside the gene matches. The CDR3 loop spans 16 amino acids. Looked up from germline, CDR1 is MDHEN and CDR2 is SYDVKM. CDR3 DNA: TGTGCCAGCAGTTCCACCGGGACAGAGAACACCGGGGAGCTGTTTTTT. Protein product: CASSSTGTENTGELFF.

This clonotype was seen repeatedly, ten times or more. The chain uses TRBV20-1 and TRBJ1-5, with D possibly TRBD1 on 5 matching bases. The V gene's germline CDR1 is DFQATT and CDR2 SNEGSKA (reference sequence). Trimming took off 5 bases at V and 0 bases at J, with 8 bases between the two ends. This CDR3 comprises 13 residues. This chain's CDR3 is CSAETDSNQPQHF. CDR3 bases: TGCAGTGCTGAGACAGATAGCAATCAGCCCCAGCATTTT.

This clonotype has just a few counts. V gene TRBV19 combines with J gene TRBJ1-2; TRBD1 agrees at 12 bases. V lost 7 bases, J lost 7 bases, and 7 bases stayed unmatched. CDR1 and CDR2 from the germline V gene are LNHDA and SQIVND (reference sequence). The CDR3 runs 14 residues. CDR3 sequence (DNA): TGTGCCAGTATGGGACAGGGGGCGCTGAGTGGCTACACCTTC. This codes for CASMGQGALSGYTF.

V gene TRBV6-2 or TRBV6-3 combines with J gene TRBJ1-1; D uncertain. From germline, CDR1 is MNHEY and CDR2 SVGEGT. V was pared by 0 bases and J by 6 bases, with 11 bases between. The CDR3 has 14 residues. Written as DNA, the CDR3 is TGTGCCAGCAGTTACTCGGGTCAGTTTCCTGAAGCTTTCTTT. This sequence encodes CASSYSGQFPEAFF.

V is TRBV2 and J is TRBJ2-3; TRBD1 is a possible D gene (6 bases). Trimming took off 0 bases at V and 1 base at J, with 17 bases between the two ends. This CDR3 has 18 amino acids. Germline-derived CDR1 and CDR2 are SNHLY and FYNNEI. This CDR3 reads CASSEALFRGLRTDTQYF. Written as DNA, the CDR3 is TGTGCCAGCAGTGAAGCGCTGTTTAGGGGGTTACGCACAGATACGCAGTATTTT.

V usage is TRBV19 and J usage is TRBJ1-1; a weak D match, TRBD1 (6 bases). CDR3 length: 16 amino acids. V lost 3 bases and J lost 8, with 22 bases in between. The germline CDR1 and CDR2 sequences are LNHDA and SQIVND (reference sequence). CDR3 in DNA: TGTGCCAGTAGTATGGCGGTCGAGGTCAGGGGAGCCGAAGCTTTCTTT. Its protein is CASSMAVEVRGAEAFF.

V and J are TRBV5-6 and TRBJ1-1; 11 bases are a match to TRBD1. The CDR3 spans 14 residues. From germline, CDR1 is SGHDT and CDR2 YYEEEE. Trimming took 4 bases from V and 5 from J; bases not matched to a gene: 4. The CDR3 nucleotides read TGTGCCAGCAGCAGGGGACAGGGGGTGACTGAAGCTTTCTTT. This sequence encodes CASSRGQGVTEAFF.

Points on this clonotype: A much larger clone lies one base from this, so it may be a read error. The chain couples TRBV6-2 or TRBV6-3 to TRBJ1-5; no reliable D call. In germline, CDR1 is MNHEY, CDR2 SVGEGT. The CDR3 sequence is 15 residues long. The CDR3 loop reads CAGSLIGQGNQPQHF. CDR3 in DNA: TGTGCCGGCAGTTTGATAGGGCAAGGCAATCAGCCCCAGCATTTT.